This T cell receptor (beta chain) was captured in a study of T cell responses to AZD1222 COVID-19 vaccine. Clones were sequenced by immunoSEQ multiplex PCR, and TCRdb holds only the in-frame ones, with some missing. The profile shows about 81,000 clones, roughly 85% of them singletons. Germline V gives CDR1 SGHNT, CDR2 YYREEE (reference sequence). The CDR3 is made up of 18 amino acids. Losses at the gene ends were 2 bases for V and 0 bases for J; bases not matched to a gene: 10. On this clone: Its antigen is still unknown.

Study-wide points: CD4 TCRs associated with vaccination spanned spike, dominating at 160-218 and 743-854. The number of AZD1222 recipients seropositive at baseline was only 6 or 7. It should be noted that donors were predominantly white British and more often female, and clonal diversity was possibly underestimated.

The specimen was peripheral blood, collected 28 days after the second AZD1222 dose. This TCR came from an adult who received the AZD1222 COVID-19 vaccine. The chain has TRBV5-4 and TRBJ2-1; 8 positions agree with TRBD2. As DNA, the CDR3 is TGTGCCAGCAGCTTAAGCGCGGGGGGCCCTAGCTCCTACAATGAGCAGTTCTTC. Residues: CASSLSAGGPSSYNEQFF.